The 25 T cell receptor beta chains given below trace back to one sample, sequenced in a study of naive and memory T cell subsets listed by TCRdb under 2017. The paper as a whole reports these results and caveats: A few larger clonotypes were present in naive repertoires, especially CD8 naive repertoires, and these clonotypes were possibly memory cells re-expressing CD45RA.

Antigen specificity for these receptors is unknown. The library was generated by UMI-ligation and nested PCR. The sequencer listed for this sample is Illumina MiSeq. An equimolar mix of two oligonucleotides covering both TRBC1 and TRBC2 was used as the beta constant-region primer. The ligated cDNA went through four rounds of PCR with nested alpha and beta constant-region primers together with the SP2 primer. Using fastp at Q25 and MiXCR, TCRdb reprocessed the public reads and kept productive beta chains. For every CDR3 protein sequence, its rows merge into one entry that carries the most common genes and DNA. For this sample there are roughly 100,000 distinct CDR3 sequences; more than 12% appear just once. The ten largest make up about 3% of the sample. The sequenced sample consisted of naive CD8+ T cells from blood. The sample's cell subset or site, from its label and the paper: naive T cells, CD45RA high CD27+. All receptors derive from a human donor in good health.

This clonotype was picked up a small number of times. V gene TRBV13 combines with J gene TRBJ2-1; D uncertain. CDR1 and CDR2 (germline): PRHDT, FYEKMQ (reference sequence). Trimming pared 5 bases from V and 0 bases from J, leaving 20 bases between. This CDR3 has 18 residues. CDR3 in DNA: TGTGCCAGCAGCCCACGGCCCTCGACTCCGAGCTCCTACAATGAGCAGTTCTTC. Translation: CASSPRPSTPSSYNEQFF.

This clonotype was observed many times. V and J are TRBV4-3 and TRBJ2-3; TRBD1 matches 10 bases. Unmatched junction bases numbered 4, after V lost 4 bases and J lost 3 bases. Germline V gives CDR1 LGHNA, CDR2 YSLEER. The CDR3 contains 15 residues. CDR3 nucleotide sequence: TGCGCCAGCAGCCCGCGGACAGGGGGAACAGATACGCAGTATTTT. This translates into CASSPRTGGTDTQYF.

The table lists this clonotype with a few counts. The chain's CDR3 is CASSQPGVAGVHGYTF. CDR3 nucleotides: TGCGCCAGCAGCCAACCCGGGGTGGCCGGGGTCCATGGCTACACCTTC. The V call is TRBV4-3, the J call TRBJ1-2; D unclear. Between the trimmed V and J ends, which lost 2 bases and 6 bases, there was a span of 19 bases. The CDR3 is 16 amino acids. Germline V CDR1 and CDR2: LGHNA, YSLEER.

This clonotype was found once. The CDR3 here is CASSSAGGFMVNEQFF. The CDR3 coding sequence is TGTGCCAGCAGCTCGGCAGGGGGGTTCATGGTAAATGAGCAGTTCTTC. The chain couples TRBV7-2 to TRBJ2-1; perhaps TRBD1 as D (7 bases). This CDR3 spans 16 amino acids. The V gene's germline CDR1 is SGHTA and CDR2 FQGNSA. Trimming stripped 4 bases from V and 7 bases from J, with 20 bases between.

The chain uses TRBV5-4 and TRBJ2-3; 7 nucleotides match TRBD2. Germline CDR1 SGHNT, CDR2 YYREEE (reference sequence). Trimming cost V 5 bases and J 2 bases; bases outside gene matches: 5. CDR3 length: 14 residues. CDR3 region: CASSPGTTTDTQYF. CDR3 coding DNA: TGTGCCAGCAGTCCCGGGACTACCACAGATACGCAGTATTTT.

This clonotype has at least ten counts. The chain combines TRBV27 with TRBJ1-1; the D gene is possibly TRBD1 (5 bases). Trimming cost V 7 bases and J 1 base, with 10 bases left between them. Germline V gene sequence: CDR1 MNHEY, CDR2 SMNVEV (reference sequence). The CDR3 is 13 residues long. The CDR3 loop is CASTRTGNTEAFF. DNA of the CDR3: TGTGCCAGCACACGTACAGGGAACACTGAAGCTTTCTTT.

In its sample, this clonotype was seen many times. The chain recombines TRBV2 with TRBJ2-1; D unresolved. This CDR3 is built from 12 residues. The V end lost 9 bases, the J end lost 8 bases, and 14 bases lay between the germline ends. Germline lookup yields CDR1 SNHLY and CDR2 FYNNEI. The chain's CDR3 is CASVEADDEQFF. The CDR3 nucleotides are TGTGCCAGTGTGGAAGCAGACGATGAGCAGTTCTTC.

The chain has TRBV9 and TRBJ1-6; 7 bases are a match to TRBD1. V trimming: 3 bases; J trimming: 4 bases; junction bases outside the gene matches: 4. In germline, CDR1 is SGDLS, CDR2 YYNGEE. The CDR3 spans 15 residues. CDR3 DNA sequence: TGTGCCAGCAGCGGAGGGACAGCATATAATTCACCCCTCCACTTT. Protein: CASSGGTAYNSPLHF. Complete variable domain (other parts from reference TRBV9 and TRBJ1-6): DSGVTQTPKHLITATGQRVTLRCSPRSGDLSVYWYQQSLDQGLQFLIQYYNGEERAKGNILERFSAQQFPDLHSELNLSSLELGDSALYFCASSGGTAYNSPLHFGNGTRLTVT.

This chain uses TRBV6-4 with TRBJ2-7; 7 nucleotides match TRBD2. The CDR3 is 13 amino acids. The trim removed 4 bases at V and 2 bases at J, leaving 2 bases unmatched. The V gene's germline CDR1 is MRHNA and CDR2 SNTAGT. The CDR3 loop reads CASSGRGAYEQYF. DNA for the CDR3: TGTGCCAGCAGTGGACGGGGGGCCTACGAGCAGTACTTC.

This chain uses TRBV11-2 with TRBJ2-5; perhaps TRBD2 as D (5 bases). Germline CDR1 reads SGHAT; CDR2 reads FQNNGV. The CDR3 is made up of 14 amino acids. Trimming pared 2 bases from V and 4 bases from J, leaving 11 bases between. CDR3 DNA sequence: TGTGCCAGCAGCTTACTCCTAGCCCGAGAGACCCAGTACTTC. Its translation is CASSLLLARETQYF.

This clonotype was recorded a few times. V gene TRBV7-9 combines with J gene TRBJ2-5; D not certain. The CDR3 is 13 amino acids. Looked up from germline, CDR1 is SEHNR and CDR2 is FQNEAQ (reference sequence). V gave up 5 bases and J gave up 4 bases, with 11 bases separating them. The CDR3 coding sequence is TGTGCCAGCAGCCCAGAGTGGCGAGAGACCCAGTACTTC. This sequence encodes CASSPEWRETQYF.

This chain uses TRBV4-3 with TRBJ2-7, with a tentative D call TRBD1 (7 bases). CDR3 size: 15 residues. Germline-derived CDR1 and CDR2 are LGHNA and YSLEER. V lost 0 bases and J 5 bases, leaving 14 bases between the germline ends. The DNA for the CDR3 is TGCGCCAGCAGCCAAGATGGGGCCAGGGGGGACGAGCAGTACTTC. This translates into CASSQDGARGDEQYF.

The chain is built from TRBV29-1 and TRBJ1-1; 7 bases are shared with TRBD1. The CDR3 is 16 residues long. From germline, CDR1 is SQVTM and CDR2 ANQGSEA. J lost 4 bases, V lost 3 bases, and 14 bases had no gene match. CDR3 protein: CSVDGAGGGMGTEAFF. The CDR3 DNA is TGCAGCGTTGATGGCGCAGGGGGGGGGATGGGCACTGAAGCTTTCTTT.

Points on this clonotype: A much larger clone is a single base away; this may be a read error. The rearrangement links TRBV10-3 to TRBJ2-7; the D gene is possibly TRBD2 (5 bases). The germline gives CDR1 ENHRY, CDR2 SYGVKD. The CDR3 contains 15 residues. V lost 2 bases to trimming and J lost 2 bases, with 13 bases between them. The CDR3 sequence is CAISEEGMSPYEQYF. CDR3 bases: TGTGCCATCAGTGAGGAGGGTATGAGCCCCTACGAGCAGTACTTC.

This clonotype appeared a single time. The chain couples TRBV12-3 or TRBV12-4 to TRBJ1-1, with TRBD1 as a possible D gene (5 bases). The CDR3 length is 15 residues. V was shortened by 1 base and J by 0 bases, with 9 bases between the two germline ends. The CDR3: CASSLGGVLNTEAFF. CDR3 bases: TGTGCCAGCAGTTTAGGAGGGGTTTTGAACACTGAAGCTTTCTTT.

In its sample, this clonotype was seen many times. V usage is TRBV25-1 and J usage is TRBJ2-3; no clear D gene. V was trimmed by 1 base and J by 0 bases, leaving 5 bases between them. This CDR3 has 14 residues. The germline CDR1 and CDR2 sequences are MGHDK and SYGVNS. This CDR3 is CASSEWDSTDTQYF. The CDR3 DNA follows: TGTGCCAGCAGTGAATGGGATAGCACAGATACGCAGTATTTT.

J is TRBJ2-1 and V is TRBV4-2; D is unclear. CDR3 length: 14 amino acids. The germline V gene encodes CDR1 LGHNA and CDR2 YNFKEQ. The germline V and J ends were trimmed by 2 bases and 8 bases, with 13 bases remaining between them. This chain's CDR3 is CASSQHSLGDEQFF. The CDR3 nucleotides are TGTGCCAGCAGCCAACACTCGCTGGGCGATGAGCAGTTCTTC.

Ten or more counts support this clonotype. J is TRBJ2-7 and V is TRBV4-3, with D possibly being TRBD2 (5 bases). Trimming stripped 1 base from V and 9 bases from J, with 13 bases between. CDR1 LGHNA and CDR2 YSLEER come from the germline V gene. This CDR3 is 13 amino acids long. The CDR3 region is CASSQVTRHVQYF. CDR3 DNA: TGCGCCAGCAGCCAAGTAACTAGACATGTGCAGTACTTC.

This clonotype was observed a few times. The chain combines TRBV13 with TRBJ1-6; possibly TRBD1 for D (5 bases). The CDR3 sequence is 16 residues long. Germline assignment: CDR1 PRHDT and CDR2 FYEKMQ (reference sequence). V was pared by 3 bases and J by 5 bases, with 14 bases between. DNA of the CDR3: TGTGCCAGCAGCTTCCTCCGGGACGGCGATAATTCACCCCTCCACTTT. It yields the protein CASSFLRDGDNSPLHF.

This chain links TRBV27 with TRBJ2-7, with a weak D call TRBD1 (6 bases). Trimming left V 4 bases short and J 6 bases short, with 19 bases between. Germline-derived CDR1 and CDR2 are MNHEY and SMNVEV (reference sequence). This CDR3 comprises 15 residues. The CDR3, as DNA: TGTGCCAGCAGTTGGACAGTCAGTGGTCCTAGCGAGCAGTACTTC. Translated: CASSWTVSGPSEQYF.

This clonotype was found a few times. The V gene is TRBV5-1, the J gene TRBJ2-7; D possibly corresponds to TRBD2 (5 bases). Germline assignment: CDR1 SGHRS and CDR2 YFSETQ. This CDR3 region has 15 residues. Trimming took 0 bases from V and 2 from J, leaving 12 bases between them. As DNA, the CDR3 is TGCGCCAGCAGCTTGGCCGGGGAGATTACCTACGAGCAGTACTTC. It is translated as CASSLAGEITYEQYF.

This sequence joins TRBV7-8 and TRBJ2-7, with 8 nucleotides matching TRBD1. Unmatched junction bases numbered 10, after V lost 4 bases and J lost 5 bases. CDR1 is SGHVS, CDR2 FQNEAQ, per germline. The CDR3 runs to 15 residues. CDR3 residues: CASSSPTGQVDEQYF. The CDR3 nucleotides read TGTGCCAGCAGCTCCCCAACGGGACAGGTCGACGAGCAGTACTTC.

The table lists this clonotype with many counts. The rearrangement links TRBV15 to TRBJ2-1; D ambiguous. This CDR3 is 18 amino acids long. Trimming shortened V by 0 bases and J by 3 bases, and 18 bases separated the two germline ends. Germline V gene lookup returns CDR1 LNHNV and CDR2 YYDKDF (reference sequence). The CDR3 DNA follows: TGTGCCACCAGCAGAGATATTTGGGCCGGCAACAGCTACAATGAGCAGTTCTTC. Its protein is CATSRDIWAGNSYNEQFF.

The CDR3 reads CASSSALGDGDEKLFF. CDR3 coding DNA: TGTGCCAGCAGTTCAGCCCTAGGGGACGGGGATGAAAAACTGTTTTTT. The chain has TRBV12-3 or TRBV12-4 and TRBJ1-4; TRBD1 might be the D (5 bases). The CDR3 runs to 16 residues. With 4 bases removed from V and 6 bases from J, the gap between germline ends came to 18 bases.

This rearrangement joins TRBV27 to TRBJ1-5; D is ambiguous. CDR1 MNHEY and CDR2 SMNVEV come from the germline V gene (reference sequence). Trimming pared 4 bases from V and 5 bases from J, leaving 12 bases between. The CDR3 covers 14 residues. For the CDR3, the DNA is TGTGCCAGCAGTTCGAATTCCTGGGATCAGCCCCAGCATTTT. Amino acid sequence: CASSSNSWDQPQHF.